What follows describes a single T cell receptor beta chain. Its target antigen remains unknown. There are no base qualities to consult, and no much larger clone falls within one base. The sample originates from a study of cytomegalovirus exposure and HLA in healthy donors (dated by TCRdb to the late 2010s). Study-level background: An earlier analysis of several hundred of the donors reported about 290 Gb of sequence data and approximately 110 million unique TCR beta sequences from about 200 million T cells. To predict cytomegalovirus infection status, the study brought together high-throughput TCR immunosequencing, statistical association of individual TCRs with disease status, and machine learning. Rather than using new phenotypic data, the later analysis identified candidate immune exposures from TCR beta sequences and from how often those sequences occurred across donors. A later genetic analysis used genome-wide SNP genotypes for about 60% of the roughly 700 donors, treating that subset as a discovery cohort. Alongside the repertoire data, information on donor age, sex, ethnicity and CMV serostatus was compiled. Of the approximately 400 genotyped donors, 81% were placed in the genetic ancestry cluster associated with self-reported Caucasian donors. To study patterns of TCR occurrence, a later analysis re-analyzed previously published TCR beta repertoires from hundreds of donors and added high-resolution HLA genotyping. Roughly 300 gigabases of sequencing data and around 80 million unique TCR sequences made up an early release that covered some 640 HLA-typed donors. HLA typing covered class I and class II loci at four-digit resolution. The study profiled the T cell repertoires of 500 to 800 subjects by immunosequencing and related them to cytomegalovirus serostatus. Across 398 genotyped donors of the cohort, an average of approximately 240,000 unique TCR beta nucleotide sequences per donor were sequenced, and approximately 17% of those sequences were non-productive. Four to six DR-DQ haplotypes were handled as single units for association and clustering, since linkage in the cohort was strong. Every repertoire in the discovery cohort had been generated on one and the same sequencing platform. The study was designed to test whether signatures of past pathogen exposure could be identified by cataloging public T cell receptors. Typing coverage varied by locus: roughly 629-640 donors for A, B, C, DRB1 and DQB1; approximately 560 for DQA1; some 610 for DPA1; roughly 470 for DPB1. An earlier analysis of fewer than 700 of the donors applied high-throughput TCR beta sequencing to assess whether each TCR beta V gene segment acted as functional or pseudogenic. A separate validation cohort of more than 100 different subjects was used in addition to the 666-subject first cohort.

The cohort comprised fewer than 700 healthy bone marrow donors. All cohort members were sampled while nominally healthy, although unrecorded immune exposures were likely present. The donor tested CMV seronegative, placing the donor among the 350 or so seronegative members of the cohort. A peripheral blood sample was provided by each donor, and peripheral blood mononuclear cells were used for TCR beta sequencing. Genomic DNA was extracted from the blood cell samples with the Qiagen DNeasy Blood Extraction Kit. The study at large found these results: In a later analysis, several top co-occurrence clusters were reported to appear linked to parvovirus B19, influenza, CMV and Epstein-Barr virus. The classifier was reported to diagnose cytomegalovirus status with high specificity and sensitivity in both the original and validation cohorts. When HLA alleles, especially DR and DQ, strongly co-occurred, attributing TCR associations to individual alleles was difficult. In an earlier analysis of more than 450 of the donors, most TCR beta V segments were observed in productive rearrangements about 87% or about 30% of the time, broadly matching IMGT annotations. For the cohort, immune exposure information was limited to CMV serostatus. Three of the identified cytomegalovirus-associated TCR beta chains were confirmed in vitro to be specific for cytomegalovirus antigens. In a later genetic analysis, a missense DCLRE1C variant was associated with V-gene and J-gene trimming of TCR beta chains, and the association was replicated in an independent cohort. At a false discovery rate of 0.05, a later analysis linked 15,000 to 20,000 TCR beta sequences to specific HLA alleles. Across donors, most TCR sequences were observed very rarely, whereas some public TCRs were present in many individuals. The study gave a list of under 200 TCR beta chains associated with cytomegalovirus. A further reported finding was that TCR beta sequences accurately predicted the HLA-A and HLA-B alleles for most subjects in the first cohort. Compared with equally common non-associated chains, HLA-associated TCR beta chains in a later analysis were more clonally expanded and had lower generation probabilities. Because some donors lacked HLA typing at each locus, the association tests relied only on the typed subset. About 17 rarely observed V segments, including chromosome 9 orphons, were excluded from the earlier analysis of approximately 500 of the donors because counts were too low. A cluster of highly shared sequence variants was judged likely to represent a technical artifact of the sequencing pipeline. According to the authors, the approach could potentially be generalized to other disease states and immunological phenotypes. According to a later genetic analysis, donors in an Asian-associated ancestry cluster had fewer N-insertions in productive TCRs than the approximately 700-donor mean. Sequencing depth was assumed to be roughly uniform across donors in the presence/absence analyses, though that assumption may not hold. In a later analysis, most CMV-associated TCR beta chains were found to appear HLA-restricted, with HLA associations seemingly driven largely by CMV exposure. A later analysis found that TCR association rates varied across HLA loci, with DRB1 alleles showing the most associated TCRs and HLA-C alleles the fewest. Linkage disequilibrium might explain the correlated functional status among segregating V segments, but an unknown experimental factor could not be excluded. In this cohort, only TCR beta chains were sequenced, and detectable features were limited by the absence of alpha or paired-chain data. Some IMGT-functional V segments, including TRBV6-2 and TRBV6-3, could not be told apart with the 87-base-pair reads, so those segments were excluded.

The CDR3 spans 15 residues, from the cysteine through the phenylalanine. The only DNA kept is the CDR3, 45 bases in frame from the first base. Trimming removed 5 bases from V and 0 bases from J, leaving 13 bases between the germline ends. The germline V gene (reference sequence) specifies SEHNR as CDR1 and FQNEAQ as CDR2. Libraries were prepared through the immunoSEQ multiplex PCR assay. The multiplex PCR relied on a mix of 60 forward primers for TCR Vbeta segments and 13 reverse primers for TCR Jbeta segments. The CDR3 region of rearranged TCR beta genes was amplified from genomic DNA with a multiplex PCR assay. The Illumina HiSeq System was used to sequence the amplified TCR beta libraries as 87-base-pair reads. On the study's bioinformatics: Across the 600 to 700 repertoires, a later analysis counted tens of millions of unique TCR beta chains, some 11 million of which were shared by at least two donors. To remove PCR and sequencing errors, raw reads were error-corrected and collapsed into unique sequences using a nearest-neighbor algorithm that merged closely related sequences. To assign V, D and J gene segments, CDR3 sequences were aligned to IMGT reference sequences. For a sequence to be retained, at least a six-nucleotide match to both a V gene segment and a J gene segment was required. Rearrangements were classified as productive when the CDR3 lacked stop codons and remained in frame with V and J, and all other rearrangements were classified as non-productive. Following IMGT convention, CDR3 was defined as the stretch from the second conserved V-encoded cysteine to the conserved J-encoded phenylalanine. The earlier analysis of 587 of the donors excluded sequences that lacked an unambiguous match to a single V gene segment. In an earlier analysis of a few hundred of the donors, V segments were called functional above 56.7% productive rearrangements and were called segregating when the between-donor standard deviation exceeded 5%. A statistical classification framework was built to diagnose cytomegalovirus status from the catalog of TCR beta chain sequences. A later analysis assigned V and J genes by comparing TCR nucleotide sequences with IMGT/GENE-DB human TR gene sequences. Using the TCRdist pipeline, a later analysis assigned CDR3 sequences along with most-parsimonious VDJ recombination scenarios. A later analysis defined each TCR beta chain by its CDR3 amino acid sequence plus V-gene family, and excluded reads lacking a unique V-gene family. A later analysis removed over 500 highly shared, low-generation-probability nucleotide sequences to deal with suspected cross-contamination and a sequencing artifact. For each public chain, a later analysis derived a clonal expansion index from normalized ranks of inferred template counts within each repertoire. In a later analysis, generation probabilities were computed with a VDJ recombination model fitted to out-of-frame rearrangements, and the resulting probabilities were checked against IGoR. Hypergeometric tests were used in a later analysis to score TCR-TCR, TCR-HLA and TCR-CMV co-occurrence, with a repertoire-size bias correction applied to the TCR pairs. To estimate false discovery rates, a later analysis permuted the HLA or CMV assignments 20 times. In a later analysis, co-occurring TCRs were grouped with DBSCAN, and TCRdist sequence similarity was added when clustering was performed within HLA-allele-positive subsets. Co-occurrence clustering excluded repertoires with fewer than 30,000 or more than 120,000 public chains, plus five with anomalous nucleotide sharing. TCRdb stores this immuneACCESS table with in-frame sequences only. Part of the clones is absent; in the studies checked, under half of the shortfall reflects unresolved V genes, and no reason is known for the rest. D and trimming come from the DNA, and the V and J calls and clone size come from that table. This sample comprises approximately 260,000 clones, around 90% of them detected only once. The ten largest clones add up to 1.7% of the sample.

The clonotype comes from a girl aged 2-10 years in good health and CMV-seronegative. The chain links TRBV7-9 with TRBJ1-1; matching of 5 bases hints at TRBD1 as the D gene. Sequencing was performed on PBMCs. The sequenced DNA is TGTGCCAGCAGCACCCGACAGCAGATGAACACTGAAGCTTTCTTT. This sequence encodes CASSTRQQMNTEAFF.